The clone carrying this T cell receptor (beta chain) has more than one count but fewer than ten. Its antigen remains unknown. This sample is drawn from a study of cytomegalovirus exposure and HLA in healthy donors. Germline assignment: CDR1 MGHRA and CDR2 YSYEKL. Trimming took off 0 bases at V and 1 base at J, with 13 bases between the two ends. The CDR3 is made up of 17 amino acids. Measured with immunoSEQ multiplex PCR; TCRdb has only the in-frame clones, and not every one. The profile covers some 340,000 clones, with around 90% appearing a single time and 0.95% to 1.5% taken by the ten largest. General study points: The study labeled more than 150 TCR beta chains cytomegalovirus-associated.

The clonotype originates from a woman aged 30 to 39 in good health and CMV-seropositive. The chain carries TRBV4-1 and TRBJ1-5; no reliable D call. The sequenced sample consisted of PBMCs. CDR3 residues: CASSQEGSGLSNQPQHF. DNA of the CDR3: TGCGCCAGCAGCCAAGAGGGCTCAGGTTTAAGCAATCAGCCCCAGCATTTT.